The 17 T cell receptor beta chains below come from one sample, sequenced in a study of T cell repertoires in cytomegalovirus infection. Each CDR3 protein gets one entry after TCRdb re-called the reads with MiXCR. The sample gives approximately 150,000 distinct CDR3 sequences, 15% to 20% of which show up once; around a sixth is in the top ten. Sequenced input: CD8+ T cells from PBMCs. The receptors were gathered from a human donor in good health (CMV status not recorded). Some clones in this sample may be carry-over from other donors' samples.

The CDR3 protein is CASRNRENTGELFF. CDR3 DNA: TGTGCCAGCAGGAACAGGGAGAACACCGGGGAGCTGTTTTTT. The J gene is TRBJ2-2, the V gene TRBV7-6; perhaps TRBD1 as D (6 bases). The CDR3 extends over 14 amino acids. The germline V gene encodes CDR1 SGHVS and CDR2 FNYEAQ. Deletions cut 6 bases from V and 1 base from J, with 9 bases between. The variable domain in full, with the rest retrieved from reference TRBV7-6 and TRBJ2-2, is GAGVSQSPRYKVTKRGQDVALRCDPISGHVSLYWYRQALGQGPEFLTYFNYEAQQDKSGLPNDRFSAERPEGSISTLTIQRTEQRDSAMYRCASRNRENTGELFFGEGSRLTVL.

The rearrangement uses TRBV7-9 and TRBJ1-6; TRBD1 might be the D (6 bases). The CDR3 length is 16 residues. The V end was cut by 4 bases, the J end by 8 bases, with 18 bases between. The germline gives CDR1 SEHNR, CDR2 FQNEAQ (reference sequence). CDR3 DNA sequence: TGTGCCAGCAGCTGGGCCCCCGGGGGGCGAGATTCACCCCTCCACTTT. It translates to CASSWAPGGRDSPLHF.

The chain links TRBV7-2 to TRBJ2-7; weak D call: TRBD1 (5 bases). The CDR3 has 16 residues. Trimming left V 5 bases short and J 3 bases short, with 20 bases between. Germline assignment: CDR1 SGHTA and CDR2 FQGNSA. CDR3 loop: CASSPLLESQGYEQYF. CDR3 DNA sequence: TGTGCCAGCAGCCCCCTTTTAGAGAGCCAGGGCTACGAGCAGTACTTC. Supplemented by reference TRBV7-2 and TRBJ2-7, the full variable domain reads GAGVSQSPSNKVTEKGKDVELRCDPISGHTALYWYRQSLGQGLEFLIYFQGNSAPDKSGLPSDRFSAERTGGSVSTLTIQRTQQEDSAVYLCASSPLLESQGYEQYFGPGTRLTVT.

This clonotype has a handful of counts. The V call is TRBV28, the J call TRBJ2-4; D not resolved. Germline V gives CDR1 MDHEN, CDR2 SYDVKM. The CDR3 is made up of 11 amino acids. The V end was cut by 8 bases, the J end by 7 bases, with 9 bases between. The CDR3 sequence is CASGILNIQYF. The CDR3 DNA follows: TGTGCCAGCGGGATTCTTAACATTCAGTACTTC.

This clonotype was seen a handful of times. The CDR3 region has the DNA TGTGCCAGCAGGCGGACAGGGGAGTACGAGCAGTACTTC. This gives the protein CASRRTGEYEQYF. The chain recombines TRBV28 with TRBJ2-7, with 9 bases identical to TRBD1. The CDR3 runs to 13 residues. Germline V gives CDR1 MDHEN, CDR2 SYDVKM. The V and J ends lost 6 bases and 4 bases, in that order; junction bases with no gene match: 4.

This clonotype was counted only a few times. CDR3 region: CSARATYSGISTDTQYF. Written as DNA, the CDR3 is TGCAGTGCTAGAGCGACTTATAGCGGGATCAGCACAGATACGCAGTATTTT. This chain links TRBV20-1 with TRBJ2-3, with TRBD2 identical over 8 bases. This CDR3 is 17 amino acids long. Trimming removed 1 base from V and 0 bases from J; junction bases left unmatched: 9. The germline V gene encodes CDR1 DFQATT and CDR2 SNEGSKA (reference sequence).

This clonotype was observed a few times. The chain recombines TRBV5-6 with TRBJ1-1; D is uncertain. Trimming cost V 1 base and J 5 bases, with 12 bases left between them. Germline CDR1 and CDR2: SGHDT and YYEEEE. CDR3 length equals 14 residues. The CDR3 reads CASSLLPVRTEAFF. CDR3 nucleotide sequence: TGTGCCAGCAGCTTGTTACCCGTCCGGACTGAAGCTTTCTTT.

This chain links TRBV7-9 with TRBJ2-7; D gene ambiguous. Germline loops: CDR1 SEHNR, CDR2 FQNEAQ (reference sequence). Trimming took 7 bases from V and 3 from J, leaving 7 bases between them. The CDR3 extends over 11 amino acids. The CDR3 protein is CASTTNYEQYF. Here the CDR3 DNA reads TGTGCCAGCACCACCAACTACGAGCAGTACTTC.

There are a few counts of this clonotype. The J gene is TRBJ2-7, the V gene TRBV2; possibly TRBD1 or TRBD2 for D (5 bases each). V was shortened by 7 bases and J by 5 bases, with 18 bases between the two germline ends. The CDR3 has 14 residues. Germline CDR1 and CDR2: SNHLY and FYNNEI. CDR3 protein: CASTGSTAPDEQYF. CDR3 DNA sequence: TGTGCCAGCACGGGGTCGACAGCTCCGGACGAGCAGTACTTC.

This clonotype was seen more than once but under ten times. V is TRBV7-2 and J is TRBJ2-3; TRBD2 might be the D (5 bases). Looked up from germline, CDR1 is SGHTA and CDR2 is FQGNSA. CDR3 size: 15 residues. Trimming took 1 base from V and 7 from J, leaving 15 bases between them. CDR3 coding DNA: TGTGCCAGCAGCTTAGAACGGCTAGCCTCTCATACGCAGTATTTT. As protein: CASSLERLASHTQYF.

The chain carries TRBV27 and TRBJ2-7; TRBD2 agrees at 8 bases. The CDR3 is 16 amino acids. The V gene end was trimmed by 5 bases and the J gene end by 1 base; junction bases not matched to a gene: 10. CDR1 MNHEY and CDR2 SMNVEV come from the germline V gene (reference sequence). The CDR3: CASSPWGRGASYEQYF. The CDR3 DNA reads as TGTGCCAGCAGTCCCTGGGGGCGGGGGGCTTCCTACGAGCAGTACTTC.

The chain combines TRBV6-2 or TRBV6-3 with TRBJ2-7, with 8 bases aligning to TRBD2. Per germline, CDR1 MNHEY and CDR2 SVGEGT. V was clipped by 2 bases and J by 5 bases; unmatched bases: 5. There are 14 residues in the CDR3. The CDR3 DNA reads TGTGCCAGCAGTTACCCGGGGGGGGCTCACGAGCAGTACTTC. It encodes CASSYPGGAHEQYF.

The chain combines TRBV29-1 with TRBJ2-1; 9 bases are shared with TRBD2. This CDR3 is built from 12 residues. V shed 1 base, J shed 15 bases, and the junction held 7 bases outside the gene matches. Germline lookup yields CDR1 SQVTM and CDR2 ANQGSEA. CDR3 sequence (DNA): TGCAGCGTTGAAGGGAGACTAGCGGATGGGTTCTTC. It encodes CSVEGRLADGFF.

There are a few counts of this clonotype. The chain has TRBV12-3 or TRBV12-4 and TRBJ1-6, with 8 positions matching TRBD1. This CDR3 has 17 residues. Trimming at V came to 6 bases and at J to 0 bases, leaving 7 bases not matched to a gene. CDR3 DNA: TGTGCCAGCAGGCCCGGGACAGGACCCTCCTATAATTCACCCCTCCACTTT. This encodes CASRPGTGPSYNSPLHF.

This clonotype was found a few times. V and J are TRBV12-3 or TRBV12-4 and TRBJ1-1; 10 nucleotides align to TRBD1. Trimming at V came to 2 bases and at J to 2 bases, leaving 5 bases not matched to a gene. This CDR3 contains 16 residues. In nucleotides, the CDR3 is TGTGCCAGCAGTTTAACCCAGACAGGGGGCAACACTGAAGCTTTCTTT. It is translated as CASSLTQTGGNTEAFF.

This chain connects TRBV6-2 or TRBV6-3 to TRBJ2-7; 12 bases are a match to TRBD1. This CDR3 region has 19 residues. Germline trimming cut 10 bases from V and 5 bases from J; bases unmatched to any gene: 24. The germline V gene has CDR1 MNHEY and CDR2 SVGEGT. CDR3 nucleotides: TGTGCCACTGAGTGGTCGGGACAGGGGGCACCGGGAACTCCAAACGAGCAGTACTTC. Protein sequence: CATEWSGQGAPGTPNEQYF.

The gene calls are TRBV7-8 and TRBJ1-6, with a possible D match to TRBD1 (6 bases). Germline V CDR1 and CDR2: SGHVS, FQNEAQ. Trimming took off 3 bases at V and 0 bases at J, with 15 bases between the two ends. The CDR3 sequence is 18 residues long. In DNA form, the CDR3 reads TGTGCCAGCAGCTTTAACAGGGCATTAAGCTCCTATAATTCACCCCTCCACTTT. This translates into CASSFNRALSSYNSPLHF.